The following is a TCR beta chain sequence with its context. The antigen remains unidentified. The CDR3 totals 14 residues. These data originate in a study of monozygotic twins with inflammatory bowel disease. TCRdb reprocessed the 5' RACE reads, with one entry per CDR3 protein and no DNA. The listing contains approximately 390,000 distinct CDR3 sequences. Study results and limitations: Lower TCRbeta diversity (inverse Simpson) was seen in IBD patients than in healthy co-twins.

V and J are TRBV12-3 or TRBV12-4 and TRBJ1-3. Sequencing input: blood. This clonotype originated in a human donor with ulcerative colitis or Crohn's disease, or a healthy co-twin of an affected twin (not recorded which). CDR3 loop: CASNPYPDRDTIYF.